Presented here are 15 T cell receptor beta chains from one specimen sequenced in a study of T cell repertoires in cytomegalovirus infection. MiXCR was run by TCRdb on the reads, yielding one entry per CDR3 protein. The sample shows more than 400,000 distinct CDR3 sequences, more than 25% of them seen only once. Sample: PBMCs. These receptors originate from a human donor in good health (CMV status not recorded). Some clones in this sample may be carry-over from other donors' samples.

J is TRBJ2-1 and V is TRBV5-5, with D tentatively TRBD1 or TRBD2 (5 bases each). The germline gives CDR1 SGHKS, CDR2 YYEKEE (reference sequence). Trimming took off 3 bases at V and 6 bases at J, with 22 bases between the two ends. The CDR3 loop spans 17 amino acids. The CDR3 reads CASSWLGTLVSSNEQFF. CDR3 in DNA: TGTGCCAGCAGCTGGTTGGGGACCCTAGTATCGAGCAATGAGCAGTTCTTC.

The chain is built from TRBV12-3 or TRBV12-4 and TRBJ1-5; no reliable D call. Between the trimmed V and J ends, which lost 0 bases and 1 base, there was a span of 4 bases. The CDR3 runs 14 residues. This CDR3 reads CASSLARSNQPQHF. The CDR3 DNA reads TGTGCCAGCAGTTTAGCGCGAAGCAATCAGCCCCAGCATTTT.

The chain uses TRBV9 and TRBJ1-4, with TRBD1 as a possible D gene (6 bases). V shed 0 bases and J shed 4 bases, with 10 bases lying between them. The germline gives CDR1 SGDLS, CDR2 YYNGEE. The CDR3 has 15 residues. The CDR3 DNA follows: TGTGCCAGCAGCGTAGCAGGGGCCGTTAATGAAAAACTGTTTTTT. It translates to CASSVAGAVNEKLFF. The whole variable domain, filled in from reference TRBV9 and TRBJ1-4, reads DSGVTQTPKHLITATGQRVTLRCSPRSGDLSVYWYQQSLDQGLQFLIQYYNGEERAKGNILERFSAQQFPDLHSELNLSSLELGDSALYFCASSVAGAVNEKLFFGSGTQLSVL.

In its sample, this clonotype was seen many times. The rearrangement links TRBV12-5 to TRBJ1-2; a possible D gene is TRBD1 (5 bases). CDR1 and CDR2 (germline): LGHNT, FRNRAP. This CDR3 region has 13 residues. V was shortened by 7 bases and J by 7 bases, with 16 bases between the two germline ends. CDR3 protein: CASAVGTSGGYTF. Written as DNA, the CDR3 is TGTGCTAGTGCCGTCGGGACCTCCGGTGGCTACACCTTC. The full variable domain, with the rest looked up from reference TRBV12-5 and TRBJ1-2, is DARVTQTPRHKVTEMGQEVTMRCQPILGHNTVFWYRQTMMQGLELLAYFRNRAPLDDSGMPKDRFSAEMPDATLATLKIQPSEPRDSAVYFCASAVGTSGGYTFGSGTRLTVV.

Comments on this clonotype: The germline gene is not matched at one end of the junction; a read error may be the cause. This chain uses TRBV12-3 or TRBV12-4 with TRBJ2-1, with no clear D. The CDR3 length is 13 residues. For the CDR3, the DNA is TGTGCCAGCACTTTATGGGGATCAAATGAGCAGTTCTTC. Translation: CASTLWGSNEQFF.

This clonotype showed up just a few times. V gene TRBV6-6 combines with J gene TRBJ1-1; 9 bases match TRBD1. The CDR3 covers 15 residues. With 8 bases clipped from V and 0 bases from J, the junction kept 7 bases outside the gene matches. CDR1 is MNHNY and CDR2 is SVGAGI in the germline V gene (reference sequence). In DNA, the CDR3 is TGTGCCAGCTTTGACAGGGGGGGAATGAACACTGAAGCTTTCTTT. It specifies CASFDRGGMNTEAFF.

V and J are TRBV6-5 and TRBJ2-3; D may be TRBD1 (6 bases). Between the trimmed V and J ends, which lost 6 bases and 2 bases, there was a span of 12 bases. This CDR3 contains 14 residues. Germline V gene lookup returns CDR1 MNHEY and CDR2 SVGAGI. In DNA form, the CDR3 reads TGTGCCAGCAGACTACAGGGTCTCACAGATACGCAGTATTTT. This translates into CASRLQGLTDTQYF.

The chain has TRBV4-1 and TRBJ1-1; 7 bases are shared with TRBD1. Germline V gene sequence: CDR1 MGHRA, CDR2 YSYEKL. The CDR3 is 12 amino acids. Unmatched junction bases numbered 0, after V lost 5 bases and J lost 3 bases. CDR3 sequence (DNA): TGCGCCAGCAGCAGGGGGCACACTGAAGCTTTCTTT. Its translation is CASSRGHTEAFF.

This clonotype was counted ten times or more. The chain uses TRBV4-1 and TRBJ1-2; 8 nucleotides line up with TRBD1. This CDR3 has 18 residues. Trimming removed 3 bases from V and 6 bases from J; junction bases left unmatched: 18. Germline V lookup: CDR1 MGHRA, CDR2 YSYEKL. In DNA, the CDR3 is TGCGCCAGCAGCCATCGTTTAAAAACCACACAGGGGGAGGATGGCTACACCTTC. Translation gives CASSHRLKTTQGEDGYTF.

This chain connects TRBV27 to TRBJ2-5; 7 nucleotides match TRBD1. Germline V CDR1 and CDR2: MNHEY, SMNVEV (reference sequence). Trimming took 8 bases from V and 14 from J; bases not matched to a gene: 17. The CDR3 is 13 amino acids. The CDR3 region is CASGSTNSGQRYF. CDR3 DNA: TGTGCCAGCGGATCGACCAATTCGGGACAGAGATACTTC.

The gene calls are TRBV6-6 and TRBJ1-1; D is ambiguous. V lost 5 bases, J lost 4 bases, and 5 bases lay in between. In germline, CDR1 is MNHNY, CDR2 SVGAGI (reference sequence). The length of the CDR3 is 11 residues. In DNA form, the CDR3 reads TGTGCCAGCAGTGCCCCCACTGAAGCTTTCTTT. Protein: CASSAPTEAFF.

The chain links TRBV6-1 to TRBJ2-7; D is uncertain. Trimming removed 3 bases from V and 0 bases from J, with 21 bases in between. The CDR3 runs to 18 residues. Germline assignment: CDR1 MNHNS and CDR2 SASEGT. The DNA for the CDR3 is TGTGCCAGCAGTGACCGTGTGGGGAATCTTATTAGCTCCTACGAGCAGTACTTC. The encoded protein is CASSDRVGNLISSYEQYF.

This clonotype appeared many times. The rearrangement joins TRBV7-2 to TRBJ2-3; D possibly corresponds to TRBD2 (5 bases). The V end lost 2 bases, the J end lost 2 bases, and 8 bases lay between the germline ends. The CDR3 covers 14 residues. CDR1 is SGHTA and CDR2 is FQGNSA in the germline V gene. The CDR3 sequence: CASSLRRVTDTQYF. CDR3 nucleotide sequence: TGTGCCAGCAGCTTAAGGCGGGTCACAGATACGCAGTATTTT.

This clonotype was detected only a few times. The CDR3 loop reads CASSSGQVPKRETQYF. The CDR3 nucleotides are TGTGCCAGCAGCTCCGGACAGGTGCCAAAACGGGAGACCCAGTACTTC. The genes are TRBV11-2 and TRBJ2-5, with 7 bases fitting TRBD1. Germline V gives CDR1 SGHAT, CDR2 FQNNGV. The junction had 13 bases not matched to a gene; V was cut back by 4 bases and J by 5 bases. The CDR3 is made up of 16 amino acids.

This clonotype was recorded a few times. CDR3 amino acids: CASSLGGGQARQPQHF. CDR3 bases: TGTGCCAGCAGCTTAGGCGGAGGGCAGGCCCGGCAGCCCCAGCATTTT. The chain employs TRBV7-6 and TRBJ1-5; D gene uncertain. The V gene's germline CDR1 is SGHVS and CDR2 FNYEAQ. Trimming left V 1 base short and J 7 bases short, with 17 bases between. The CDR3 is 16 amino acids.